A single sample is the source of the 30 T cell receptor beta chains below, sequenced in a study of identical twins. One entry per CDR3 protein, called by TCRdb with MiXCR from the 5' RACE reads. The profile shows a few hundred thousand distinct CDR3 sequences, about 8% of them singletons. These data also formed part of another study, on yellow fever vaccine responses in identical twins.

Sequencing was done on a sample of memory (CD45RO+) T cells sorted from blood. Every receptor here comes from a woman aged 18-29 years in good health.

This clonotype showed up many times. This chain uses TRBV5-1 with TRBJ2-3; a possible D gene is TRBD2 (6 bases). The CDR3 extends over 16 amino acids. Germline CDR1 is SGHRS and CDR2 is YFSETQ. Trimming cost V 6 bases and J 4 bases, with 21 bases left between them. CDR3 bases: TGCGCCAGCACCACTCTGGGGACTCTAAAGTCAGATACGCAGTATTTT. Protein: CASTTLGTLKSDTQYF. Looking up the rest from reference TRBV5-1 and TRBJ2-3 gives the full variable domain: KAGVTQTPRYLIKTRGQQVTLSCSPISGHRSVSWYQQTPGQGLQFLFEYFSETQRNKGNFPGRFSGRQFSNSRSEMNVSTLELGDSALYLCASTTLGTLKSDTQYFGPGTRLTVL.

This clonotype was detected only a few times. This rearrangement joins TRBV15 to TRBJ2-5; D gene uncertain. Trimming stripped 5 bases from V and 5 bases from J, with 15 bases between. Germline loops: CDR1 LNHNV, CDR2 YYDKDF (reference sequence). The CDR3 runs to 14 residues. As DNA, the CDR3 is TGTGCCACCAGCGGGTCAATTGGTGGGGAGACCCAGTACTTC. It yields the protein CATSGSIGGETQYF.

The chain is built from TRBV10-3 and TRBJ1-2, with a tentative D call TRBD1 (5 bases). Germline CDR1 and CDR2: ENHRY and SYGVKD. The CDR3 is 13 residues long. Trimming shortened V by 7 bases and J by 2 bases, and 11 bases separated the two germline ends. In nucleotides, the CDR3 is TGTGCCATCACCAGGGAATCAAACTATGGCTACACCTTC. The encoded protein is CAITRESNYGYTF.

This clonotype has more than one count but fewer than ten. The gene calls are TRBV6-2 or TRBV6-3 and TRBJ2-7; the D gene could be TRBD1 or TRBD2 (5 bases each). Germline V gives CDR1 MNHEY, CDR2 SVGEGT. This CDR3 spans 15 amino acids. Trimming removed 5 bases at V and 7 bases at J, with 21 bases between. CDR3 residues: CASSPGTTARVEQYF. The CDR3 DNA follows: TGTGCCAGCAGTCCGGGGACCACCGCGAGGGTTGAGCAGTACTTC.

This clonotype was detected many times. The chain links TRBV29-1 to TRBJ1-2, with D possibly TRBD1 on 5 matching bases. In germline, CDR1 is SQVTM, CDR2 ANQGSEA. V was cut by 3 bases and J by 5 bases, with 16 bases left in between. The CDR3 spans 14 residues. The CDR3 coding sequence is TGCAGCGTTGATCCACCGGGGAGGACATATGGCTACACCTTC. Protein sequence: CSVDPPGRTYGYTF.

This clonotype has more than one count but fewer than ten. The chain is built from TRBV28 and TRBJ2-2; D gene unclear. Germline V CDR1 and CDR2: MDHEN, SYDVKM. The CDR3 runs to 16 residues. V was cut by 6 bases and J by 3 bases, with 17 bases left in between. In DNA form, the CDR3 reads TGTGCCAGCAGGAGCTGGGAATATGAGTACACCGGGGAGCTGTTTTTT. Translated, it gives CASRSWEYEYTGELFF.

This clonotype was counted only a few times. In nucleotides, the CDR3 is TGTGCCAGCAGGACCATCGGCCGACTAGCGGGGTACAATGAGCAGTTCTTC. Translated, it gives CASRTIGRLAGYNEQFF. The V and J genes are TRBV6-2 or TRBV6-3 and TRBJ2-1; 11 nucleotides align to TRBD2. Germline V gene sequence: CDR1 MNHEY, CDR2 SVGEGT. The V gene end was trimmed by 6 bases and the J gene end by 4 bases; junction bases not matched to a gene: 11. This CDR3 has 17 amino acids.

The rearrangement joins TRBV6-2 or TRBV6-3 to TRBJ1-5; D gene uncertain. The CDR3 has 17 amino acids. From germline, CDR1 is MNHEY and CDR2 SVGEGT. V lost 6 bases and J lost 6, with 24 bases in between. The CDR3 DNA follows: TGTGCCAGCAGACCCCTAATCTCGACGAGCTCGGGTCAGCCCCAGCATTTT. Its protein product is CASRPLISTSSGQPQHF.

This clonotype was observed a handful of times. The chain uses TRBV9 and TRBJ2-3; D gene ambiguous. The CDR3 contains 15 residues. CDR1 is SGDLS and CDR2 is YYNGEE in the germline V gene. Trimming stripped 0 bases from V and 6 bases from J, with 14 bases between. The CDR3, as DNA: TGTGCCAGCAGCGTAGCCGACCGCATATATGATACGCAGTATTTT. It codes for CASSVADRIYDTQYF.

This clonotype has just a few counts. The chain is built from TRBV5-1 and TRBJ2-1; D is tentatively TRBD1 or TRBD2 (5 bases each). Trimming pared 4 bases from V and 0 bases from J, leaving 11 bases between. CDR1 and CDR2 from the germline V gene are SGHRS and YFSETQ. CDR3 length: 15 amino acids. CDR3 loop: CASSLPGTSYNEQFF. Here the CDR3 DNA reads TGCGCCAGCAGCCTCCCGGGGACCTCCTACAATGAGCAGTTCTTC.

This clonotype came up a few times. The chain uses TRBV10-3 and TRBJ2-7; D might be TRBD2 (6 bases). The V gene's germline CDR1 is ENHRY and CDR2 SYGVKD. This CDR3 region has 13 residues. V was cut by 4 bases and J by 3 bases, with 10 bases left in between. This CDR3 is CAISVSGYYEQYF. Here the CDR3 DNA reads TGTGCCATCAGTGTTAGCGGTTACTACGAGCAGTACTTC.

The chain recombines TRBV29-1 with TRBJ2-3, with 9 bases that match TRBD1. CDR1 is SQVTM, CDR2 ANQGSEA, per germline. This CDR3 spans 11 amino acids. J lost 5 bases, V lost 6 bases, and 0 bases had no gene match. CDR3 coding DNA: TGCAGCGTGGACAGGGGAGATACGCAGTATTTT. Translation: CSVDRGDTQYF.

The rearrangement links TRBV7-9 to TRBJ1-5; D is undetermined. Germline CDR1 and CDR2: SEHNR and FQNEAQ (reference sequence). The CDR3 runs 15 residues. V gave up 1 base and J gave up 6 bases, with 13 bases separating them. Here the CDR3 DNA reads TGTGCCAGCAGCTTAGGGGGTGCTAAGGGTCAGCCCCAGCATTTT. Translation: CASSLGGAKGQPQHF.

This clonotype was counted at least ten times. V and J are TRBV5-1 and TRBJ2-3; D is ambiguous. Deletions cut 0 bases from V and 1 base from J, with 12 bases between. There are 16 residues in the CDR3. Germline CDR1 reads SGHRS; CDR2 reads YFSETQ. This CDR3 reads CASSLDVVRGTDTQYF. The CDR3, as DNA: TGCGCCAGCAGCTTGGACGTGGTAAGGGGCACAGATACGCAGTATTTT.

Points on this clonotype: One base away lies a much larger clone, so this may be a sequencing read error. The rearrangement joins TRBV11-2 to TRBJ2-7; 8 bases fit TRBD2. This CDR3 is 16 amino acids long. Germline-derived CDR1 and CDR2 are SGHAT and FQNNGV. The CDR3 DNA sequence: TGTGACAGCAGCTTAGGAGCGGGGGCCTTCTCCTACGAGCAGTACGTC. It yields the protein CDSSLGAGAFSYEQYV.

J is TRBJ2-3 and V is TRBV7-9; D remains ambiguous. Germline CDR1 is SEHNR and CDR2 is FQNEAQ (reference sequence). V shed 1 base and J shed 4 bases, with 9 bases lying between them. The CDR3 is 14 residues long. The CDR3 is CASSLGWVADTQYF. DNA of the CDR3: TGTGCCAGCAGCTTAGGTTGGGTGGCAGATACGCAGTATTTT.

In its sample, this clonotype was seen many times. The chain has TRBV20-1 and TRBJ2-1; a possible D gene is TRBD2 (7 bases). The germline V and J ends were trimmed by 6 bases and 0 bases, with 12 bases remaining between them. The CDR3 has 14 amino acids. CDR1 and CDR2 (germline): DFQATT, SNEGSKA (reference sequence). The DNA for the CDR3 is TGCAGTGCGCCGGGGGGCTCCTCCTACAATGAGCAGTTCTTC. Translated: CSAPGGSSYNEQFF.

V is TRBV2 and J is TRBJ1-3; the D is unclear. The CDR3 runs 14 residues. The V end lost 10 bases, the J end lost 0 bases, and 13 bases lay between the germline ends. CDR1 and CDR2 from the germline V gene are SNHLY and FYNNEI. CDR3 residues: CATRGRDSGNTIYF. CDR3 in DNA: TGTGCCACCCGAGGACGGGACTCTGGAAACACCATATATTTT. Combining the CDR3 with reference TRBV2 and TRBJ1-3 gives the whole variable domain EPEVTQTPSHQVTQMGQEVILRCVPISNHLYFYWYRQILGQKVEFLVSFYNNEISEKSEIFDDQFSVERPDGSNFTLKIRSTKLEDSAMYFCATRGRDSGNTIYFGEGSWLTVV.

The rearrangement joins TRBV6-4 to TRBJ2-1, with 10 positions matching TRBD2. Germline V gene lookup returns CDR1 MRHNA and CDR2 SNTAGT. V shed 0 bases, J shed 5 bases, and the junction held 4 bases outside the gene matches. This CDR3 comprises 16 residues. In DNA form, the CDR3 reads TGTGCCAGCAGTGACTCCCTAGCGGGGGAGCACAATGAGCAGTTCTTC. Translation: CASSDSLAGEHNEQFF.

The V gene is TRBV7-3, the J gene TRBJ2-5; 13 nucleotides align to TRBD2. The CDR3 sequence is 16 residues long. The trim removed 5 bases at V and 4 bases at J, leaving 7 bases unmatched. Germline V CDR1 and CDR2: SGHTA, FQGTGA. The CDR3 DNA reads as TGTGCCAGCAGCCCGGGACTAGCGGGAATCGCAGAGACCCAGTACTTC. This sequence encodes CASSPGLAGIAETQYF.

V usage is TRBV2 and J usage is TRBJ2-1, with D possibly being TRBD1 or TRBD2 (5 bases each). The CDR3 has 13 residues. CDR1 is SNHLY and CDR2 is FYNNEI in the germline V gene. V lost 0 bases, J lost 8 bases, and 8 bases lay in between. CDR3 nucleotide sequence: TGTGCCAGCAGTGAAGCGGGGCGGGATGAGCAGTTCTTC. It translates to CASSEAGRDEQFF.

The sample holds many counts of this clonotype. The chain uses TRBV4-1 and TRBJ1-5; D is possibly TRBD1 (5 bases). The germline V and J ends were trimmed by 0 bases and 7 bases, with 13 bases remaining between them. Germline CDR1 reads MGHRA; CDR2 reads YSYEKL. The CDR3 has 15 residues. The CDR3 spells CASSQDWGLEQPQHF. The CDR3, as DNA: TGCGCCAGCAGCCAAGATTGGGGACTAGAACAGCCCCAGCATTTT.

This clonotype was detected ten times or more. This chain links TRBV5-5 with TRBJ2-5; D is unclear. V was pared by 6 bases and J by 1 base, with 4 bases between. This CDR3 spans 11 amino acids. Germline-derived CDR1 and CDR2 are SGHKS and YYEKEE (reference sequence). CDR3 residues: CASMGQETQYF. In DNA, the CDR3 is TGTGCCAGCATGGGCCAAGAGACCCAGTACTTC.

This clonotype was counted ten times or more. V gene TRBV4-1 combines with J gene TRBJ1-1; D remains unclear. V was shortened by 5 bases and J by 1 base, with 11 bases between the two germline ends. The germline gives CDR1 MGHRA, CDR2 YSYEKL. CDR3 length equals 14 residues. The CDR3 sequence: CASSKGERNTEAFF. The CDR3 nucleotides read TGCGCCAGCAGCAAAGGCGAGAGGAACACTGAAGCTTTCTTT.

This clonotype was seen a handful of times. V usage is TRBV3-1 and J usage is TRBJ2-7; tentatively, D is TRBD1 (5 bases). There are 15 residues in the CDR3. Germline V CDR1 and CDR2: LGHDT, YNNKEL (reference sequence). Trimming shortened V by 2 bases and J by 2 bases, and 13 bases separated the two germline ends. DNA for the CDR3: TGTGCCAGCAGCCAATCCGGACACGGAACCTACGAGCAGTACTTC. Its translation: CASSQSGHGTYEQYF.

This clonotype was counted between two and nine times. The gene calls are TRBV6-1 and TRBJ2-3, with D possibly called TRBD1 or TRBD2 (6 bases each). Germline V gives CDR1 MNHNS, CDR2 SASEGT. The CDR3 length is 13 residues. Trimming cost V 5 bases and J 8 bases, with 14 bases left between them. CDR3: CASSTRDIGTQYF. CDR3 nucleotide sequence: TGTGCCAGCAGTACGCGGGACATTGGTACGCAGTATTTT.

The rearrangement uses TRBV6-1 and TRBJ1-1; 8 bases line up with TRBD1. In germline, CDR1 is MNHNS, CDR2 SASEGT. The CDR3 is 18 amino acids. Trimming at V came to 6 bases and at J to 0 bases, leaving 15 bases not matched to a gene. The CDR3 loop reads CASSLQSRGQGMNTEAFF. The CDR3 nucleotides are TGTGCCAGCAGCCTTCAAAGCAGGGGGCAAGGGATGAACACTGAAGCTTTCTTT.

This clonotype has just a few counts. The chain combines TRBV18 with TRBJ2-2; a possible D gene is TRBD1 (5 bases). The V end lost 3 bases, the J end lost 4 bases, and 9 bases lay between the germline ends. Looked up from germline, CDR1 is KGHSH and CDR2 is LQKENI. The CDR3 is 14 amino acids. In DNA form, the CDR3 reads TGTGCCAGCTCACCCAGGACAAGCACCGGGGAGCTGTTTTTT. It codes for CASSPRTSTGELFF.

CDR3: CSAPNNVANEQFF. The CDR3 DNA reads TGCAGTGCTCCAAACAACGTAGCTAATGAGCAGTTCTTC. V and J are TRBV20-1 and TRBJ2-1; D remains unclear. The CDR3 loop spans 13 amino acids. Germline V gene data show CDR1 as DFQATT and CDR2 as SNEGSKA (reference sequence). V lost 5 bases, J lost 7 bases, and 15 bases lay in between.

This clonotype was detected only a few times. The J gene is TRBJ2-5, the V gene TRBV27; 11 bases map to TRBD1. There are 15 residues in the CDR3. CDR1 MNHEY and CDR2 SMNVEV come from the germline V gene (reference sequence). J lost 3 bases, V lost 4 bases, and 4 bases had no gene match. CDR3 nucleotide sequence: TGTGCCAGCAGTTCTGGGACAGGGGGGGAAGAGACCCAGTACTTC. The encoded protein is CASSSGTGGEETQYF.